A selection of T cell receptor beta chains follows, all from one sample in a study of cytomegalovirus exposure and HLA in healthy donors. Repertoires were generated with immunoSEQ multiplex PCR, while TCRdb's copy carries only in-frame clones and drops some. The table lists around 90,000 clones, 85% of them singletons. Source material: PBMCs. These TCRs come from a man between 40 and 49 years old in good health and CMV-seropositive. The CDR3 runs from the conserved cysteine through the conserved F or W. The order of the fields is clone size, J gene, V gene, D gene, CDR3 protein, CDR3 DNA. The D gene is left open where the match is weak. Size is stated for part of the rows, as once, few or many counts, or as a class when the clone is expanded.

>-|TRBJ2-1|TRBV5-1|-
CASSLASRSWNEQFF
TGCGCCAGCAGCTTGGCCAGTCGGAGTTGGAATGAGCAGTTCTTC
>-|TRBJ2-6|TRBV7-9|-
CASSRAGANVLTF
TGTGCCAGCAGTCGTGCTGGGGCCAACGTCCTGACTTTC
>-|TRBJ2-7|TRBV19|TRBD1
CASSRQGGEQYF
TGTGCCAGTAGTCGACAGGGGGGCGAGCAGTACTTC
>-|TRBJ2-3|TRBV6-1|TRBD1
CASRGAGGSTDTQYF
TGTGCCAGTAGAGGAGCAGGGGGAAGCACAGATACGCAGTATTTT
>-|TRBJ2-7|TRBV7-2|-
CASSLEGLLLYEQYF
TGTGCCAGCAGCTTAGAGGGACTCCTTCTCTACGAGCAGTACTTC
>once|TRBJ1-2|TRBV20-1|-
CSAERADGYTF
TGCAGTGCTGAACGCGCGGATGGCTACACCTTC
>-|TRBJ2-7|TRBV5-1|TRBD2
CASSPGLAGVVGEQYF
TGCGCCAGCAGCCCAGGACTAGCGGGAGTTGTTGGCGAGCAGTACTTC
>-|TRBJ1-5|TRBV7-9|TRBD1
CASSPGGQGSFQPQHF
TGTGCCAGCAGCCCTGGAGGACAGGGGAGTTTTCAGCCCCAGCATTTT
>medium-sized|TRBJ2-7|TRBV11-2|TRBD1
CASSLATGSEQYF
TGTGCCAGCAGCTTAGCGACAGGGTCCGAGCAGTACTTC
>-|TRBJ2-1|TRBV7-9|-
CASSLVSNEQFF
TGTGCCAGCAGCTTAGTTAGCAATGAGCAGTTCTTC
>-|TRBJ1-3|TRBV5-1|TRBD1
CASKEGAEFNTIYF
TGCGCCAGCAAGGAGGGGGCGGAATTCAACACCATATATTTT
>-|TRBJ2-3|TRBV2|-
CASPRFSGGFNTQYF
TGTGCCAGCCCCCGTTTTTCCGGGGGATTCAATACGCAGTATTTT
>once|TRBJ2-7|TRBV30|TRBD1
CAWDAGTGVVGQYF
TGTGCCTGGGACGCCGGGACAGGGGTCGTTGGGCAGTACTTC
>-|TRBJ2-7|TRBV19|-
CASSIAPSYEQYF
TGTGCCAGTAGTATAGCCCCTTCCTACGAGCAGTACTTC
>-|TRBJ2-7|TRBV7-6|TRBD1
CASSFGQGNYEQYF
TGTGCCAGCAGCTTTGGACAGGGTAACTACGAGCAGTACTTC
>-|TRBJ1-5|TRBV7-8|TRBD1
CASSPQGAVQPQHF
TGTGCCAGCAGCCCGCAGGGGGCGGTTCAGCCCCAGCATTTT
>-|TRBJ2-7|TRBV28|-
CASSEINEQYF
TGTGCCAGCAGTGAAATAAACGAGCAGTACTTC
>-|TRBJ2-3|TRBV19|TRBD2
CASSIPIGLAGDRVTAPGADTQYF
TGTGCCAGTAGTATTCCCATCGGACTAGCGGGGGATCGGGTGACCGCCCCTGGAGCAGATACGCAGTATTTT
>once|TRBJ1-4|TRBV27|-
CASRPGLQGKLFF
TGTGCCAGCAGACCGGGACTTCAAGGAAAACTGTTTTTT